These T cell receptor beta chains were read from a single sample in a study of T-cell reconstitution after alpha-beta-depleted transplantation in children. TCRdb analysed the PCR reads with MiXCR anew, one entry per CDR3 protein. The table records roughly 7,700 distinct CDR3 sequences, approximately 12% of them present only once. Sequencing used PBMCs, mostly from graft donor cells, obtained 60 days after TCRalphabeta/CD19-depleted stem cell transplant. Every receptor here comes from a patient between 2 and 9 years old who had a stem cell transplant for inherited bone marrow failure, so the T cells may come from the graft donor. The CDR3 runs from the conserved cysteine through the conserved F or W. Each record gives: J gene, clone size, D gene, V gene, CDR3 DNA, CDR3 protein. The D gene is left open where the match is weak. Clone size is not always given. Where it is, it says once, few, many or a class for expanded clones.

TRBJ2-3,many,-,TRBV20-1,TGCAGTGCTAGCACAGGGTTCCCAGATACGCAGTATTTT,CSASTGFPDTQYF
TRBJ1-2,many,-,TRBV12-3/TRBV12-4,TGTGCCAGCAGTTTAAACGGGTTTTATGGCTACACCTTC,CASSLNGFYGYTF
TRBJ2-7,many,-,TRBV10-3,TGTGCCATCAGTGAGTCACCGATGGGGGGCGTCTACGAGCAGTACTTC,CAISESPMGGVYEQYF
TRBJ2-7,many,TRBD1,TRBV27,TGTGCCAGCAGATTGAACAGGGGGCTCAACGAGCAGTACTTC,CASRLNRGLNEQYF
TRBJ1-4,many,-,TRBV20-1,TGCAGTGCTAGGGGAAACAGAGCTTTTAATGAAAAACTGTTTTTT,CSARGNRAFNEKLFF
TRBJ2-7,-,-,TRBV7-8,TGTGCCAGCAGCTGGGGGGCCTACGAGCAGTACTTC,CASSWGAYEQYF
TRBJ2-3,medium-sized,-,TRBV7-9,TGTGCCAGCTTGGGAAGGGGCACAGATACGCAGTATTTT,CASLGRGTDTQYF
TRBJ1-1,many,-,TRBV6-6,TGTGCCAGCAAGTCGAACACTGAAGCTTTCTTT,CASKSNTEAFF
TRBJ2-5,many,-,TRBV20-1,TGCAGTGCTAAAGTAGCCGGGGGCCTAGAGACCCAGTACTTC,CSAKVAGGLETQYF
TRBJ2-3,once,TRBD2,TRBV5-6,TGTGCCAGCAGTCCCGGACTAGCGGGTGGAACAGATACGCAGTATTTT,CASSPGLAGGTDTQYF
TRBJ2-2,many,-,TRBV14,TGTGCCAGCAGCCAAGTTGGTTACACCGGGGAGCTGTTTTTT,CASSQVGYTGELFF
TRBJ1-3,many,TRBD1,TRBV12-3/TRBV12-4,TGTGCCAGCAGCCAGGGACAGATCTCTGGAAACACCATATATTTT,CASSQGQISGNTIYF
TRBJ2-3,many,-,TRBV24-1,TGTGCCACCAGTGATTTGCGTGGCCTTGGAGGGGACACAGATACGCAGTATTTT,CATSDLRGLGGDTDTQYF
TRBJ2-5,many,TRBD2,TRBV7-9,TGTGCCAGCAGCTTAGGTAGCGGGACCTTCCAAGAGACCCAGTACTTC,CASSLGSGTFQETQYF
TRBJ1-5,many,-,TRBV6-5,TGTGCCAGCAGTCAGTGGGGCAGGGGAGATCAGCCCCAGCATTTT,CASSQWGRGDQPQHF
TRBJ2-7,many,-,TRBV3-1,TGTGCCAGCAGCCCAAAGGACTACCCACCCTACGAGCAGTACTTC,CASSPKDYPPYEQYF
TRBJ2-1,many,-,TRBV4-2,TGTGCCAGCAGCCACGATCTATACGGGAATGAGCAGTTCTTC,CASSHDLYGNEQFF
TRBJ1-2,many,TRBD1,TRBV4-2,TGTGCCAGCAGCCGAACCAAGGGACAGGGGAACTATGGCTACACCTTC,CASSRTKGQGNYGYTF
TRBJ2-2,many,TRBD1,TRBV7-2,TGTGCCAGCAGCTTGGGACAGGGGACCGGGGAGCTGTTTTTT,CASSLGQGTGELFF
TRBJ1-6,many,-,TRBV7-6,TGTGCCAGCAGCTTGGAGCGACCGAATTCACCCCTCCACTTT,CASSLERPNSPLHF
TRBJ2-3,-,-,TRBV7-2,TGTGCCAGCAGCTTAGCGAAGTTTGGGCGGGATACGCAGTATTTT,CASSLAKFGRDTQYF
TRBJ1-2,many,-,TRBV25-1,TGTGCCAGCAGTGTGGCAGGGGAAGAATCCTACTATGGCTACACCTTC,CASSVAGEESYYGYTF
TRBJ1-4,many,TRBD1,TRBV5-1,TGCGCCAGCAGCCGGGGACAGGGCGGAGAAAAACTGTTTTTT,CASSRGQGGEKLFF
TRBJ2-1,many,-,TRBV19,TGTGCCAGTAGTATCAAACAGGGTTCCTACAATGAGCAGTTCTTC,CASSIKQGSYNEQFF
TRBJ2-7,many,TRBD2,TRBV12-3/TRBV12-4,TGTGCCAGCAGCCCTTCCGGGAGGGCCTACGAGCAGTACTTC,CASSPSGRAYEQYF
TRBJ1-2,many,-,TRBV28,TGTGCCAGCAGTTACAACTATGGCTACACCTTC,CASSYNYGYTF
TRBJ1-3,many,-,TRBV7-9,TGTGCCAGCAGCTTGCCTCAAGGAAACACCATATATTTT,CASSLPQGNTIYF
TRBJ2-7,medium-sized,TRBD2,TRBV7-9,TGTGCCAGCAGCTTAGGGCCGACTAGCAACGAGCAGTACTTC,CASSLGPTSNEQYF